This T cell receptor (beta chain) was sequenced during a study of PD-1 blockade in classical Hodgkin lymphoma. About the study: Nivolumab dosed at 3 mg/kg went to patients intravenously every 2 weeks. Broader study findings: As was reported, newly diagnosed patients showed lower baseline TCR diversity than healthy donors did. Anyone who began nivolumab under 1 year after ASCT was excluded. Complete responders matched newly diagnosed patients in baseline diversity.

The CDR3 extends over 14 amino acids. Trimming cost V 3 bases and J 1 base, with 7 bases left between them. Germline V gene sequence: CDR1 MNHEY, CDR2 SMNVEV (reference sequence). Regarding time point: cycle 4 day 1 (C4D1), after less than seven weeks of nivolumab. All patients experienced relapse after autologous stem cell transplantation, and brentuximab vedotin exposure was variable. In its sample, this clone was seen once. What it binds is not known. Sequenced by immunoSEQ multiplex PCR; TCRdb stores in-frame clones only, minus some. The sample lists 75,000 to 100,000 clones, 85% to 95% occurring once.

The source of this sequence is a human donor with classical Hodgkin lymphoma. The chain has TRBV27 and TRBJ1-5, with a weak D call TRBD1 (5 bases). The specimen was peripheral blood mononuclear cells (PBMCs), collected before the fourth cycle of nivolumab. The CDR3 region is CASSFWGSNQPQHF. The CDR3 nucleotides are TGTGCCAGCAGTTTTTGGGGGAGCAATCAGCCCCAGCATTTT.